This T cell receptor beta chain derives from a study of CD4 and CD8 cells across lung adenocarcinoma regions. Donors had localized lung adenocarcinoma, a non-small cell lung cancer. Via MiXCR, TCRdb re-called the PCR reads, giving one row per CDR3 protein. The sample records some 11,000 distinct CDR3 sequences, roughly three fifths being singletons. This clonotype has only one observation. Its ends do not fully match the called genes, so a read error is possible. The material sequenced was CD8+ T cells from the margin of a lung tumor. The receptor comes from a male donor with lung adenocarcinoma. The CD4 and CD8 labels of this study may be unreliable.

The CDR3 is CAGRGGGEQDTQYF. The CDR3 nucleotides read TGTGCGGGCAGAGGGGGCGGTGAGCAAGATACCCAGTATTTC. The chain recombines TRBV6-1 with TRBJ2-1; 7 bases line up with TRBD1. Germline V gene sequence: CDR1 MNHNS, CDR2 SASEGT. The CDR3 has 14 residues.